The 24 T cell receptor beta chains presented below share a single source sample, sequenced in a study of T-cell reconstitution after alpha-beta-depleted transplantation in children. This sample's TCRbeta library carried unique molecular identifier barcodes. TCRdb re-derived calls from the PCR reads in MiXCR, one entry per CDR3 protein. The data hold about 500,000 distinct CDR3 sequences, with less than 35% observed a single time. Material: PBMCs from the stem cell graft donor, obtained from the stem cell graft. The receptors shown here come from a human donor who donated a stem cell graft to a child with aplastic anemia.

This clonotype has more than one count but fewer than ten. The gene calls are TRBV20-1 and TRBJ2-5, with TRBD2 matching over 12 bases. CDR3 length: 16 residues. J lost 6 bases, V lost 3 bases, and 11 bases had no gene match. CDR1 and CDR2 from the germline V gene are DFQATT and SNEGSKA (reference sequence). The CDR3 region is CSARLVTSGSVKTQYF. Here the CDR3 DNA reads TGCAGTGCTAGGCTCGTGACTAGCGGGAGCGTGAAGACCCAGTACTTC.

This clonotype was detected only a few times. The CDR3 sequence is CASRPLAGAYEQYF. The CDR3 DNA reads as TGTGCCAGCAGGCCACTAGCGGGAGCCTACGAGCAGTACTTC. The chain has TRBV6-2 or TRBV6-3 and TRBJ2-7; 11 nucleotides align to TRBD2. The CDR3 contains 14 residues. J was trimmed by 2 bases and V by 6 bases; bases with no gene match: 3. Germline V gene lookup returns CDR1 MNHEY and CDR2 SVGEGT.

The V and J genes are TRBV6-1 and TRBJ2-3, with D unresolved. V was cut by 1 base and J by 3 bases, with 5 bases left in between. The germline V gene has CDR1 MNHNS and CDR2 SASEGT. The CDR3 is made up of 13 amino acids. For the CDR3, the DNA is TGTGCCAGCAGTGAAGTGGGGACAGATACGCAGTATTTT. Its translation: CASSEVGTDTQYF.

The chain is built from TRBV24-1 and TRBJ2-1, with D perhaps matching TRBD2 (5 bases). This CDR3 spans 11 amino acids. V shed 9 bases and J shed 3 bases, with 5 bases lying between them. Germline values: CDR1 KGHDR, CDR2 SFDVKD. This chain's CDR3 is CATGSYNEQFF. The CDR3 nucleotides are TGTGCCACCGGGAGCTACAATGAGCAGTTCTTC.

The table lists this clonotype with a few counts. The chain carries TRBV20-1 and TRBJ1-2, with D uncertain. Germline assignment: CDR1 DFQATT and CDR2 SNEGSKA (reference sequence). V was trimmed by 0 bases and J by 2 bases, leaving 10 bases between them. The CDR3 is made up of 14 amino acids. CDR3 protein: CSAREEGWNYGYTF. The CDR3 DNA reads TGCAGTGCTAGAGAGGAGGGTTGGAACTATGGCTACACCTTC.

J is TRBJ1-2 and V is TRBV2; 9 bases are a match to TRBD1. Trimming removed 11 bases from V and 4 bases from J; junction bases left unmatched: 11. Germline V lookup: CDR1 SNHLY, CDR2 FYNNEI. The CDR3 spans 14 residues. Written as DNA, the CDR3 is TGTGCCGGGAGAAAACAGGGGGCTACCTATGGCTACACCTTC. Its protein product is CAGRKQGATYGYTF.

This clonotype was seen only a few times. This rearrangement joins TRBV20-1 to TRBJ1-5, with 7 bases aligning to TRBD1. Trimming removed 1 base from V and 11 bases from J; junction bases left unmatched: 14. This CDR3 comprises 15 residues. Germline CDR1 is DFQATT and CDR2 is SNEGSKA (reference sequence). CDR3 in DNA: TGCAGTGCTAGAGCCCCGGGACAGAGATTCGTAACCCAGCATTTT. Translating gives CSARAPGQRFVTQHF.

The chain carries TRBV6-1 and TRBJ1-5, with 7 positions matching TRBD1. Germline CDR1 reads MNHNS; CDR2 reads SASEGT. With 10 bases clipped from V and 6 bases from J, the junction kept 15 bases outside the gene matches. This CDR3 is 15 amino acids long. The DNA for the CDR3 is TGTGCCACCGACCCGACAGGGTCTAGAGGTCAGCCCCAGCATTTT. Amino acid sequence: CATDPTGSRGQPQHF.

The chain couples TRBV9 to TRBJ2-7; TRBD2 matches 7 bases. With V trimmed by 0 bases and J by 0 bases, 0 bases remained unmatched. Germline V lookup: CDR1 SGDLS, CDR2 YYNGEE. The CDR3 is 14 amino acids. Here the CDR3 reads CASSVGGSSYEQYF. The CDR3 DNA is TGTGCCAGCAGCGTAGGCGGGAGCTCCTACGAGCAGTACTTC.

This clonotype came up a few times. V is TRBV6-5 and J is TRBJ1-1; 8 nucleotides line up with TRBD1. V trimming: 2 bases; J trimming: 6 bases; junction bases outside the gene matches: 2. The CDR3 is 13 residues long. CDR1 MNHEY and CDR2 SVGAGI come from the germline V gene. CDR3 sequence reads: CASSYRTGPEAFF. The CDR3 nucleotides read TGTGCCAGCAGTTACCGGACAGGGCCTGAAGCTTTCTTT.

CDR3 in DNA: TGTGCCAGCTCCATTCTAGCGGGGAGGGATACGCAGTATTTT. Amino acids: CASSILAGRDTQYF. The chain employs TRBV6-2 or TRBV6-3 and TRBJ2-3; 9 bases match TRBD2. The CDR3 consists of 14 residues. The germline CDR1 and CDR2 sequences are MNHEY and SVGEGT. Trimming at V came to 8 bases and at J to 6 bases, leaving 9 bases not matched to a gene.

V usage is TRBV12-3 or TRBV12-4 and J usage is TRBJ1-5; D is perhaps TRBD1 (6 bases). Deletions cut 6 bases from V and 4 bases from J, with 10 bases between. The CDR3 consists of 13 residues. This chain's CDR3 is CASRDRPNQPQHF. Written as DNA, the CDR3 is TGTGCCAGCAGGGACAGACCAAATCAGCCCCAGCATTTT.

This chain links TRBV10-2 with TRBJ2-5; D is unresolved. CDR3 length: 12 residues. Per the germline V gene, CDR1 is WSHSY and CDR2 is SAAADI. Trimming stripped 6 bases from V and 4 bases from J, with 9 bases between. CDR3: CASSNDGETQYF. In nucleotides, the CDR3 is TGCGCCAGCAGCAACGATGGAGAGACCCAGTACTTC.

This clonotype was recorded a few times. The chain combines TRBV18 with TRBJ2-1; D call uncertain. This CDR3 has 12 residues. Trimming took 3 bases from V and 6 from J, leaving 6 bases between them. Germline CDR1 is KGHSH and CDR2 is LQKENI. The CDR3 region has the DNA TGTGCCAGCTCACCTCAACTCAATGAGCAGTTCTTC. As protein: CASSPQLNEQFF.

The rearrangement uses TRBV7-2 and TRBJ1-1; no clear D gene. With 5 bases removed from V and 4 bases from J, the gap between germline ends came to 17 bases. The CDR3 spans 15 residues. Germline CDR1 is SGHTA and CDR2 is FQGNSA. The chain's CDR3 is CASSPTATRGTEAFF. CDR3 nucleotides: TGTGCCAGCAGCCCCACGGCCACCAGAGGCACTGAAGCTTTCTTT.

CDR3 sequence: CASSPTPWGRPGLALMNAEQFF. CDR3 DNA: TGTGCCAGCAGTCCAACCCCGTGGGGACGGCCGGGACTAGCTTTGATGAACGCTGAGCAGTTCTTC. The chain uses TRBV6-2 or TRBV6-3 and TRBJ2-1; 9 bases agree with TRBD2. The CDR3 length is 22 residues. The J segment lost 9 bases and the V segment lost 5 bases, leaving 32 bases of the junction unmatched. Looked up from germline, CDR1 is MNHEY and CDR2 is SVGEGT.

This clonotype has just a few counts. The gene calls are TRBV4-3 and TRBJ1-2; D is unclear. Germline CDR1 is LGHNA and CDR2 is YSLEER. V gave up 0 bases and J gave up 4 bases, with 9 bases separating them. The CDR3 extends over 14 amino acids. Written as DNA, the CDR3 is TGCGCCAGCAGCCAAGATCGGGGTTCCTATGGCTACACCTTC. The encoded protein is CASSQDRGSYGYTF.

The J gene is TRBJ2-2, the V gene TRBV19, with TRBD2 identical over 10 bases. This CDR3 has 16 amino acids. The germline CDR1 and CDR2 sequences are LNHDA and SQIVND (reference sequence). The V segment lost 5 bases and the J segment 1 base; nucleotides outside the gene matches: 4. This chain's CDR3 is CASSQLAGMNTGELFF. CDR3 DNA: TGTGCCAGTAGTCAACTAGCGGGAATGAACACCGGGGAGCTGTTTTTT. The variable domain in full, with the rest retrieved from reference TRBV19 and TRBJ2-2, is DGGITQSPKYLFRKEGQNVTLSCEQNLNHDAMYWYRQDPGQGLRLIYYSQIVNDFQKGDIAEGYSVSREKKESFPLTVTSAQKNPTAFYLCASSQLAGMNTGELFFGEGSRLTVL.

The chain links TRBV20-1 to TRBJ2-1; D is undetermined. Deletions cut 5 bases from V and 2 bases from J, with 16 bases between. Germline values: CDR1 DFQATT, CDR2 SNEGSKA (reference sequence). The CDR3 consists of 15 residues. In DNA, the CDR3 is TGCAGTGCTCCAGTCAAGGGCTCTACCTACAATGAGCAGTTCTTC. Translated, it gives CSAPVKGSTYNEQFF.

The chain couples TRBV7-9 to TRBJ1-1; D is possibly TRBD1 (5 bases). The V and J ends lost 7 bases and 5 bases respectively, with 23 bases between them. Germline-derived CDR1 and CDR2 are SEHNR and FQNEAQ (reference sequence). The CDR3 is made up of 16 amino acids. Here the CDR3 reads CASTHSRDHKVTEAFF. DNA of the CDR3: TGTGCCAGCACCCACTCGCGGGACCATAAGGTGACTGAAGCTTTCTTT.

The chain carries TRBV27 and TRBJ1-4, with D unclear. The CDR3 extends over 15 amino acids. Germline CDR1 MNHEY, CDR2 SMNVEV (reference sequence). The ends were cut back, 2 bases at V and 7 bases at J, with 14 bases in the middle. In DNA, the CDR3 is TGTGCCAGCAGTTTAAGGCCCACTCGGGTTGAAAAACTGTTTTTT. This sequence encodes CASSLRPTRVEKLFF.

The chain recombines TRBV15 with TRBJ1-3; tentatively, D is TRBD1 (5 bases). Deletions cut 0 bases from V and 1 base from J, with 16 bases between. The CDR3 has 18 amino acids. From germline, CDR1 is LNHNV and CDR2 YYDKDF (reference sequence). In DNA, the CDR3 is TGTGCCACCAGCAGAGATCGGGGCGTTCGGACGTCTGGAAACACCATATATTTT. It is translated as CATSRDRGVRTSGNTIYF.

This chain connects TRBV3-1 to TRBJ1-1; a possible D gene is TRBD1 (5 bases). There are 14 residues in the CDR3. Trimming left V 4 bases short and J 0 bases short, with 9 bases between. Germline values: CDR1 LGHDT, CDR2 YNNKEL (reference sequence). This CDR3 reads CASSLQAMNTEAFF. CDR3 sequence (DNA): TGTGCCAGCAGCCTACAGGCGATGAACACTGAAGCTTTCTTT.

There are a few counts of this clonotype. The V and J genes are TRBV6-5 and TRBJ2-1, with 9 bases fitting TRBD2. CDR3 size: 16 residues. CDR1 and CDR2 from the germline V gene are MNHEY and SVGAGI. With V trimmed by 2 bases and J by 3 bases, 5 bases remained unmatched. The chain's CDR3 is CASSYGAGGNYNEQFF. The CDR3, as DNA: TGTGCCAGCAGTTACGGAGCGGGAGGAAACTACAATGAGCAGTTCTTC.